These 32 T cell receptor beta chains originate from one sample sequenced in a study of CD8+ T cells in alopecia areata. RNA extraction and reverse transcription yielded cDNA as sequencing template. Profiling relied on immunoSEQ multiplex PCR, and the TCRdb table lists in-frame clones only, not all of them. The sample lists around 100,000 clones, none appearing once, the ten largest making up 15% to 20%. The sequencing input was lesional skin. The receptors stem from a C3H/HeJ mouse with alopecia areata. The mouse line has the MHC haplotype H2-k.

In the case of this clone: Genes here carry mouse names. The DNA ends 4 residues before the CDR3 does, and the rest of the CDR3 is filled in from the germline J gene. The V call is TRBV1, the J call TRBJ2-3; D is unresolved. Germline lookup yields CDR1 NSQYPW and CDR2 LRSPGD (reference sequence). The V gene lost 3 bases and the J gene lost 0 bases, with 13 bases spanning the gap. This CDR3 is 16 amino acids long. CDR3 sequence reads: CTCSARPGTSAETLYF. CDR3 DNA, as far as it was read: TGCACCTGCAGTGCTCGGCCAGGCACTAGTGCAGAA.

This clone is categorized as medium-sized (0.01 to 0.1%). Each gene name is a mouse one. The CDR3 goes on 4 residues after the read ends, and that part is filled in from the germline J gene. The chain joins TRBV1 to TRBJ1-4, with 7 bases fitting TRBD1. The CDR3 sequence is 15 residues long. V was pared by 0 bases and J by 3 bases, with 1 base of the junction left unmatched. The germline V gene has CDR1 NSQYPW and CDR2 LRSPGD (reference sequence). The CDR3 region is CTCSADGTANERLFF. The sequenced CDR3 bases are TGCACCTGCAGTGCAGACGGGACAGCCAACGAA.

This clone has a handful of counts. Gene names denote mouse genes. Partial CDR3 DNA: TGTGCCAGCAGACGGACTGGCGGGGAT. Its translation: CASRRTGGD. The full CDR3 sequence reads CASRRTGGDEQYF. J is TRBJ2-7 and V is TRBV19; TRBD2 agrees at 7 bases. Read sequence stops 4 residues before the CDR3 end, and the germline J gene provides the missing end. CDR3 length equals 13 residues. Germline CDR1 and CDR2: FNHDT and SITEND (reference sequence).

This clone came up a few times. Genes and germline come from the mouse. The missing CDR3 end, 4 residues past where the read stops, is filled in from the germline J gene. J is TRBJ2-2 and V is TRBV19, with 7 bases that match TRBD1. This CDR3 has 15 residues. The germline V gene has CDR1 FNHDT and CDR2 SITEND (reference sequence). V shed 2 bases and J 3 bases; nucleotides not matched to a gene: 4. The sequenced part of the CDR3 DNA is TGTGCCAGCAGTATCCCCACAGGGGACACCGGG. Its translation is CASSIPTGDTG. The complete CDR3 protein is CASSIPTGDTGQLYF.

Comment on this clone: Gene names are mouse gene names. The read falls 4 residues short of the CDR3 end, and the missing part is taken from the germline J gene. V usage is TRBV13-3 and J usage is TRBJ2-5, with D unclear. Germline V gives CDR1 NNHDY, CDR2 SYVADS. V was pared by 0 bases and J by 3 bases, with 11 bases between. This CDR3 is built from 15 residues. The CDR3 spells CASSDAVRNQDTQYF. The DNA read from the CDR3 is TGTGCCAGCAGTGATGCAGTCAGGAATCAAGAC. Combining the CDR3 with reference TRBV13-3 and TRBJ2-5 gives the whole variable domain EAAVTQSPRSKVAVTGGKVTLSCHQTNNHDYMYWYRQDTGHGLRLIHYSYVADSTEKGDIPDGYKASRPSQENFSLILELASLSQTAVYFCASSDAVRNQDTQYFGPGTRLLVL.

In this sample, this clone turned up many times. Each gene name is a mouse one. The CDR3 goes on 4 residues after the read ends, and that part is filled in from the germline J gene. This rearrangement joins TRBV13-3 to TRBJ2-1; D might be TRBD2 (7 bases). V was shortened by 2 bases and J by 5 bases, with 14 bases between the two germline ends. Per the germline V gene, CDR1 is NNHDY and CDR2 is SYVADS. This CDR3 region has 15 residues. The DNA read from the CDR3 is TGTGCCAGCAGTGACGGGGGGCGAGGAGATGCT. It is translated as CASSDGGRGDA. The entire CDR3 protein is CASSDGGRGDAEQFF.

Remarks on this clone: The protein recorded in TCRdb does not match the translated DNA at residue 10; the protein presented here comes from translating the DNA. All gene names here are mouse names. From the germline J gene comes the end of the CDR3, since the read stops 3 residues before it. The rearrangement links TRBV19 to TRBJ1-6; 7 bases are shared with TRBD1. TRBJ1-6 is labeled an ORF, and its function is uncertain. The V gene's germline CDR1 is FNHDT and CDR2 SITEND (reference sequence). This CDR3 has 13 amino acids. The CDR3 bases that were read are TGTGCCAGCAGTATGACAGGGAGAAGGACC. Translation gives CASSMTGRRT. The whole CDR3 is CASSMTGRRTLYF.

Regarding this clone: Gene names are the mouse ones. The covered CDR3 bases are TGTGCCAGCAGCTTCCGGGACAGGGACTATGCT. This sequence encodes CASSFRDRDYA. The entire CDR3 reads CASSFRDRDYAEQFF. V is TRBV3 and J is TRBJ2-1, with 9 bases fitting TRBD1. Read sequence stops 4 residues before the CDR3 end, and the germline J gene provides the missing end. V was pared by 3 bases and J by 2 bases, with 2 bases of the junction left unmatched. Looked up from germline, CDR1 is SNHLY and CDR2 is FYNGKV (reference sequence). The CDR3 covers 15 residues.

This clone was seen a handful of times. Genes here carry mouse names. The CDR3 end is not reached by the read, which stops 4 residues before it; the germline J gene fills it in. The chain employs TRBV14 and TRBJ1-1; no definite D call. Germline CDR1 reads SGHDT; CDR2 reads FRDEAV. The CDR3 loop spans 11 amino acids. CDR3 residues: CASSQRSEVFF. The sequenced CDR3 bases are TGTGCCAGCAGTCAAAGGTCA.

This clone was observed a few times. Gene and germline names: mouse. CDR3 sequence: CASSWDRENSDYTF. The covered CDR3 bases are TGTGCCAGCAGCTGGGACAGGGAAAACTCC. The chain has TRBV13-3 and TRBJ1-2; 9 bases align to TRBD1. The read stops 4 residues short of the end of the CDR3; the missing end is completed from the germline J gene. Looked up from germline, CDR1 is NNHDY and CDR2 is SYVADS. The CDR3 contains 14 residues. J was trimmed by 1 base and V by 5 bases; bases with no gene match: 3.

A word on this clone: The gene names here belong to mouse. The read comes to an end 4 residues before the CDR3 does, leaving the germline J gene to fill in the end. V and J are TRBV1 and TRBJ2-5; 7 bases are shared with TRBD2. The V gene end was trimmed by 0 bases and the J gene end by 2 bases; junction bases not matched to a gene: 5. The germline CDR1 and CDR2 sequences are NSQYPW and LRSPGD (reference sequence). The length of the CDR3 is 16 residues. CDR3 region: CTCSAEGWGVQDTQYF. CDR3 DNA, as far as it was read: TGCACCTGCAGTGCAGAAGGGTGGGGGGTCCAAGAC. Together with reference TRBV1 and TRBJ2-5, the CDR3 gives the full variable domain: VTLLEQNPRWRLVPRGQAVNLRCILKNSQYPWMSWYQQDLQKQLQWLFTLRSPGDKEVKSLPGADYLATRVTDTELRLQVANMSQGRTLYCTCSAEGWGVQDTQYFGPGTRLLVL.

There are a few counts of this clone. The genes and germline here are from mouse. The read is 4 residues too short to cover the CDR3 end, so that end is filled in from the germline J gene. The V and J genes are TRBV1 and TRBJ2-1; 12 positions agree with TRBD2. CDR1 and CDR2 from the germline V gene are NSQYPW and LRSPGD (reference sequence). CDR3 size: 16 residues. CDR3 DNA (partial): TGCACCTGCAGTGCAGATGGGGACTGGGGGGTACCT. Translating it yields CTCSADGDWGVP. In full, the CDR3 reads CTCSADGDWGVPEQFF.

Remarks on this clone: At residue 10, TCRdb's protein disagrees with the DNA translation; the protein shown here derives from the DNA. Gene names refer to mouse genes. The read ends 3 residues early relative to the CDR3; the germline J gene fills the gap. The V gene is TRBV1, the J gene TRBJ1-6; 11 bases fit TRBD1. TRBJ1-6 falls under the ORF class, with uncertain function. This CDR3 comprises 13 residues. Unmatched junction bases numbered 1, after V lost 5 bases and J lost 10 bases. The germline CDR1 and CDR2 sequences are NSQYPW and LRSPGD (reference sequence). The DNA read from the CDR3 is TGCACCTGCAGTAGGACAGGGGGCTCGCCC. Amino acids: CTCSRTGGSP. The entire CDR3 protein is CTCSRTGGSPLYF.

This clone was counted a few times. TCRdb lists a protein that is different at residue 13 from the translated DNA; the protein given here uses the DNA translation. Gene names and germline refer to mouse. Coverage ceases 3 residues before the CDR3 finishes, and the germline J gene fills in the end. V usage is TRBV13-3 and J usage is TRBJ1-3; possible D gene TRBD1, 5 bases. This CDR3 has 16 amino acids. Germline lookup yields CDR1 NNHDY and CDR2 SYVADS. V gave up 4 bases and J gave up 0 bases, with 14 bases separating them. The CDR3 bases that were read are TGTGCCAGCAGTCTTGGACAAAAACTTTCTGGAAATACG. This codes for CASSLGQKLSGNT. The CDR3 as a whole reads CASSLGQKLSGNTLYF.

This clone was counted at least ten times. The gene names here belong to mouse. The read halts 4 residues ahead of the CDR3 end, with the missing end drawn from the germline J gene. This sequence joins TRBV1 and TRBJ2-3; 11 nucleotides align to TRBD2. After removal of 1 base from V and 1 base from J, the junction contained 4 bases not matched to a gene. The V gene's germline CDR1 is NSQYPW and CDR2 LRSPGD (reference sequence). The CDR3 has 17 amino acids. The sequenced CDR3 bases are TGCACCTGCAGTGCAGCCGCGGGACTGGGGGGTGCAGAA. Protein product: CTCSAAAGLGGAE. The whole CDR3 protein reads CTCSAAAGLGGAETLYF.

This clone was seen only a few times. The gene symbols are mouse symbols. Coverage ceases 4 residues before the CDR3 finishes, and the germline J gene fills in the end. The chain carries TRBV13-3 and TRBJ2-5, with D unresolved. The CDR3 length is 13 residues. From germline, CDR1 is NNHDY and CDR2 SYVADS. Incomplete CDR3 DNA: TGTGCCAGCAGTGAGGTGAGCCAGGAC. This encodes CASSEVSQD. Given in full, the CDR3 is CASSEVSQDTQYF.

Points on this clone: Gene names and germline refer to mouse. CDR3 region: CASSRARDRGPYEQYF. Incomplete CDR3 DNA: TGTGCTAGCAGTAGAGCCCGGGACAGGGGCCCCTAT. V is TRBV17 and J is TRBJ2-7; TRBD1 matches at 10 bases. From the germline J gene comes the end of the CDR3, since the read stops 4 residues before it. CDR1 and CDR2 from the germline V gene are MNHDT and YYDKIL. Trimming removed 1 base from V and 2 bases from J; junction bases left unmatched: 5. CDR3 size: 16 residues.

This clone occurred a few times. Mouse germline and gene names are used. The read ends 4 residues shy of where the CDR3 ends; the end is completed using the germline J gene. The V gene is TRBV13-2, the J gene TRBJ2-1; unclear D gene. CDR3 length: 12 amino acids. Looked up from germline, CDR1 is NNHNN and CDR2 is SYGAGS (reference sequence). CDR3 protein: CASGDGRAEQFF. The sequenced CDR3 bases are TGTGCCAGCGGTGATGGCAGGGCT.

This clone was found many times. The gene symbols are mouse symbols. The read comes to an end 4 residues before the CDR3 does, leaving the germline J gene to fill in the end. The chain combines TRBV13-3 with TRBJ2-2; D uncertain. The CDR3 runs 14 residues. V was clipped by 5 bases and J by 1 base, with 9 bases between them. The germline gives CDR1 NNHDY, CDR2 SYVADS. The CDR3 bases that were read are TGTGCCAGCAGAGCAGGAAAAAACACCGGG. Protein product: CASRAGKNTG. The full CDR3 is CASRAGKNTGQLYF.

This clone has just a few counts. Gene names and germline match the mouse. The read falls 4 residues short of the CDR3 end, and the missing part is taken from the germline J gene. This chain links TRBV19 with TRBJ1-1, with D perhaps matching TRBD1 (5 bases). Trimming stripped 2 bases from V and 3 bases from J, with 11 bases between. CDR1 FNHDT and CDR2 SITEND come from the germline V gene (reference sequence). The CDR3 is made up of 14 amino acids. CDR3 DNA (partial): TGTGCCAGCAGTATTAGGGGATCGGACACA. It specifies CASSIRGSDT. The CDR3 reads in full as CASSIRGSDTEVFF.

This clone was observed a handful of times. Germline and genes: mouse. CDR3 DNA, as far as it was read: TGTGCCAGCAGTATAGCTGGACAGGGGTAT. It codes for CASSIAGQGY. The full-length CDR3 reads as CASSIAGQGYEQYF. The rearrangement uses TRBV19 and TRBJ2-7; 9 bases fit TRBD1. The DNA ends 4 residues before the CDR3 does, and the rest of the CDR3 is filled in from the germline J gene. Germline loops: CDR1 FNHDT, CDR2 SITEND (reference sequence). This CDR3 is 14 amino acids long.

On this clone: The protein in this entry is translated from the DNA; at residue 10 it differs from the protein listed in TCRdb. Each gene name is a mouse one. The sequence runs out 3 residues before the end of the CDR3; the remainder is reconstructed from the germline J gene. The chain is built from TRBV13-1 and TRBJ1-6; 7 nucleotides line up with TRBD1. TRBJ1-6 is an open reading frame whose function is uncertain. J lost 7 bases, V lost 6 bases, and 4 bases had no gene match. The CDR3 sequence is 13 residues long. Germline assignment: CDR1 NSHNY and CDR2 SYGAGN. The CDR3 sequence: CASNPGQNSPLYF. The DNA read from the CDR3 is TGTGCCAGCAACCCGGGACAGAATTCGCCC.

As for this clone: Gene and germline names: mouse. The CDR3 loop is CASRPGTSAETLYF. CDR3 bases read: TGTGCCAGCAGGCCCGGGACAAGTGCAGAA. The chain has TRBV13-3 and TRBJ2-3; D perhaps matches TRBD1 (6 bases). Read sequence stops 4 residues before the CDR3 end, and the germline J gene provides the missing end. Germline values: CDR1 NNHDY, CDR2 SYVADS. The CDR3 length is 14 residues. Trimming removed 5 bases at V and 0 bases at J, with 10 bases between.

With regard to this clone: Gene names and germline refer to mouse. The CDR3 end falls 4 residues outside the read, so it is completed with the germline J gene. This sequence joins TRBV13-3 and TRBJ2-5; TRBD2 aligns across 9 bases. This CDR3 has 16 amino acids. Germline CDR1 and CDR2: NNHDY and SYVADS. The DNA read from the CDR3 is TGTGCCAGCAGTGATTTGGGGGGGCTAGAGGAAGAC. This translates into CASSDLGGLEED. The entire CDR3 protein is CASSDLGGLEEDTQYF.

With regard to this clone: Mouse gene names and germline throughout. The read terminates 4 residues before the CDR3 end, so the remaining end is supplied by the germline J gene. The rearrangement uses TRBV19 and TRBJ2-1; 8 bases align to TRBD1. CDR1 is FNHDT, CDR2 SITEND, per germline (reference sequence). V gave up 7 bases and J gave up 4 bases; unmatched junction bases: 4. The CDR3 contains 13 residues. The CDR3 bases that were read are TGTGCCAGCCACCGGGACAGGTATGCT. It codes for CASHRDRYA. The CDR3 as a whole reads CASHRDRYAEQFF.

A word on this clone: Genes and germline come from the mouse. The part of the CDR3 DNA that was read is TGCACCTGCAGTGCCGTCCCTACAGGGAACTCC. As protein: CTCSAVPTGNS. The complete CDR3 sequence is CTCSAVPTGNSDYTF. The rearrangement joins TRBV1 to TRBJ1-2; D is perhaps TRBD1 (6 bases). Sequencing ends 4 residues short of the CDR3 end; the germline J gene provides the rest. The germline V gene encodes CDR1 NSQYPW and CDR2 LRSPGD (reference sequence). Trimming left V 3 bases short and J 2 bases short, with 13 bases between. CDR3 size: 15 residues. The full variable domain, with the rest looked up from reference TRBV1 and TRBJ1-2, is VTLLEQNPRWRLVPRGQAVNLRCILKNSQYPWMSWYQQDLQKQLQWLFTLRSPGDKEVKSLPGADYLATRVTDTELRLQVANMSQGRTLYCTCSAVPTGNSDYTFGSGTRLLVI.

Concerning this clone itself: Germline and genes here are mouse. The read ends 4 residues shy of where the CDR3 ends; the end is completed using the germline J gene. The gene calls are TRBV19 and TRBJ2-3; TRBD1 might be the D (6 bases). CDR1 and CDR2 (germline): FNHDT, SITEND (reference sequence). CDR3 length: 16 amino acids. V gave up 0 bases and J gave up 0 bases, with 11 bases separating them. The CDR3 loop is CASSIEGVSSAETLYF. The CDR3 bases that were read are TGTGCCAGCAGTATAGAGGGGGTCTCTAGTGCAGAA.

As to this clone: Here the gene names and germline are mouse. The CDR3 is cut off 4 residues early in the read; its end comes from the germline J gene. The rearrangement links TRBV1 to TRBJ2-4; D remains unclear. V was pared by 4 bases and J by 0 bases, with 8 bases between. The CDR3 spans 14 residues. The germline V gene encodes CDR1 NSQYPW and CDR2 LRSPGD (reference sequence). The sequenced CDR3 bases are TGCACCTGCAGTGGACAATATAGTCAAAAC. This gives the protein CTCSGQYSQN. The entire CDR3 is CTCSGQYSQNTLYF.

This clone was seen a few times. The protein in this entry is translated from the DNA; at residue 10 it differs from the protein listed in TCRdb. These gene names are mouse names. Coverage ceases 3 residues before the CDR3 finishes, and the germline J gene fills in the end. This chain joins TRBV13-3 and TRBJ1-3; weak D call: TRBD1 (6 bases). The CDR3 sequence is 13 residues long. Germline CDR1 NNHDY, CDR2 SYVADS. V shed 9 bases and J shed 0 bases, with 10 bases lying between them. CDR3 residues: CAIRTASGNTLYF. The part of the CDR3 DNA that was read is TGTGCCATCCGGACAGCTTCTGGAAATACG.

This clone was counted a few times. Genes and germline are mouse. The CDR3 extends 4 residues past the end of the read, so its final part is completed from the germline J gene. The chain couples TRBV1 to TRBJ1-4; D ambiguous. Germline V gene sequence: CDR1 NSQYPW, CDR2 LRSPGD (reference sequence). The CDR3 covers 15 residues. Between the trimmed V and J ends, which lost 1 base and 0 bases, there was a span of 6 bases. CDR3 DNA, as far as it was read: TGCACCTGCAGTGCAGTAAATCTTTCCAACGAA. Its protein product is CTCSAVNLSNE. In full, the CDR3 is CTCSAVNLSNERLFF.

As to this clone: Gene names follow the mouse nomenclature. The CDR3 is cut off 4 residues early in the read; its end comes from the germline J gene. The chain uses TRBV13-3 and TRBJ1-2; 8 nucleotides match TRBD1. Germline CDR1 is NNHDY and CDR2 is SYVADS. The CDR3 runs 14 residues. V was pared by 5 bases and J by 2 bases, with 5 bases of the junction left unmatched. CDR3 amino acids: CASRRQGKNSDYTF. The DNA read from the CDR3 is TGTGCCAGCAGGAGACAGGGGAAGAACTCC.

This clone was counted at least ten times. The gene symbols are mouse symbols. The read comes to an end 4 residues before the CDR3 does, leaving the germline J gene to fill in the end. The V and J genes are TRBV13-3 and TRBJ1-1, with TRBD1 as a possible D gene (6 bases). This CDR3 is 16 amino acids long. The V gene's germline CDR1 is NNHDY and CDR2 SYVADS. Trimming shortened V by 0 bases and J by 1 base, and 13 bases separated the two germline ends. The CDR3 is CASSDAGEERNTEVFF. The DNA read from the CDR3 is TGTGCCAGCAGTGATGCAGGGGAAGAAAGGAACACA.